This is a list of T cell receptor beta chains from one sample in a study of T cell repertoires in cytomegalovirus infection. TCRdb analysed the reads with MiXCR anew, one entry per CDR3 protein. The sample carries hundreds of thousands of distinct CDR3 sequences, 6.5% recorded once. Sequencing was carried out using PBMCs. The source is a human donor in good health (CMV status not recorded). Some clones in this sample may be carry-over from other donors' samples. Both conserved end residues are part of each CDR3. The order of the fields is CDR3 protein, CDR3 DNA, J gene, V gene, D gene, clone size. The D gene is left open where the match is weak. Clone sizes are given selectively: once, few, many, or a class where the clone is expanded.

CASSYSGATYEQYF TGTGCCAGCAGCTACTCCGGGGCCACCTACGAGCAGTACTTC TRBJ2-7 TRBV7-6 - many
CASSLLNQPQHF TGTGCCAGCAGTCTCCTTAATCAGCCCCAGCATTTT TRBJ1-5 TRBV28 - many
CAISELAASPRNEQFF TGTGCCATCAGTGAGCTGGCGGCTTCGCCTCGCAATGAGCAGTTCTTC TRBJ2-1 TRBV10-3 - -
CASRTRRRGAGQPQHF TGTGCCAGCAGAACCCGCCGCAGGGGTGCGGGCCAGCCCCAGCATTTT TRBJ1-5 TRBV6-2/TRBV6-3 - few
CASSPRGRLTDTQYF TGTGCCAGCAGTCCCAGGGGGCGCCTTACAGATACGCAGTATTTT TRBJ2-3 TRBV27 TRBD1 many
CASSSARAGSTQYF TGTGCCAGCAGCTCTGCCCGAGCGGGAAGTACGCAGTATTTT TRBJ2-3 TRBV5-6 TRBD2 many
CASSLAGEFDEQFF TGTGCCAGCAGTTTGGCGGGGGAGTTTGATGAGCAGTTCTTC TRBJ2-1 TRBV28 TRBD2 many
CASSYSSGGADQADTQYF TGTGCCAGCAGTTACTCGAGCGGAGGGGCGGATCAGGCAGATACGCAGTATTTT TRBJ2-3 TRBV6-2/TRBV6-3 - many
CASSLGPPGQGDYEQYF TGTGCCAGCAGCTTGGGACCGCCGGGACAGGGGGACTACGAGCAGTACTTC TRBJ2-7 TRBV5-6 TRBD1 many
CASSFTGTLTYGYTF TGTGCCAGCAGCTTCACCGGGACTCTCACCTATGGCTACACCTTC TRBJ1-2 TRBV7-2 - many
CSALEGSNYGYTF TGCAGTGCCCTAGAGGGGTCCAACTATGGCTACACCTTC TRBJ1-2 TRBV20-1 - many
CASSEGQTIYNEQFF TGTGCCAGCAGCGAGGGACAGACCATCTACAATGAGCAGTTCTTC TRBJ2-1 TRBV7-8 TRBD1 many
CASSFRTGQETQYF TGTGCCAGCAGCTTCCGGACAGGGCAAGAGACCCAGTACTTC TRBJ2-5 TRBV7-2 TRBD1 many
CATSRDSPGATNEKLFF TGTGCCACCAGCAGAGACTCCCCCGGGGCAACTAATGAAAAACTGTTTTTT TRBJ1-4 TRBV15 - many